In this sample, the clone carrying this TCR beta chain turned up once. Its cognate antigen is unknown. This record belongs to a study of beta chain features in type 1 diabetes. Study-wide context: All samples together contributed 85 million to 120 million sorted cells for examination.

CDR3 length: 13 residues. The V gene lost 1 base and the J gene lost 3 bases, with 7 bases spanning the gap. The germline gives CDR1 SGHNT, CDR2 YENEEA. Study findings and constraints: The naive, central memory and Treg TCRB repertoires of patients appeared to be more similar to one another than those of healthy donors. Lower insertion and higher deletion counts appeared at VDJ junctions in type 1 diabetes patients. The question of HLA type influencing TCRB rearrangement was one that remained unresolved here. Researchers report that Type 1 diabetes patients had moderately but significantly shorter TCRB CDR3s across all four CD4+ subsets.

The whole isolated RNA underwent reverse transcription, so sequencing captured expressed TCRB transcripts. Libraries were prepared by immunoSEQ multiplex PCR; TCRdb keeps only in-frame clonotypes and omits some of them. Of under 300,000 clones listed, around 25% are singletons. The chain couples TRBV11-3 to TRBJ2-7; maybe TRBD1 (5 bases). This sequence originates from a woman in her twenties or thirties with type 1 diabetes. Material for sequencing was naive CD4+ T cells from blood. CDR3 nucleotides: TGTGCCAGCAGCTTAGGACAGAGCTACGAGCAGTACTTC. Its translation is CASSLGQSYEQYF.